The 24 T cell receptor beta chains below all came from one sample that was sequenced in a study of T cells in women clearing cervical HPV infection. Sequencing used immunoSEQ multiplex PCR; TCRdb keeps in-frame clones, though not all of them. This sample's table has around 19,000 clones. Sequenced sample: blood buffy coat. The receptor set was obtained from a woman between 18 and 70 years old with a cervical HPV16 infection that either progressed to CIN3+ or cleared (not recorded which).

The covered CDR3 bases are TGCAGTGCTAGAGGGAGGGGTGGGGAGACC. Amino acids: CSARGRGGET. The full CDR3 is CSARGRGGETQYF. The chain links TRBV20-1 to TRBJ2-5; D is perhaps TRBD2 (6 bases). The read falls 3 residues short of the CDR3 end, and the missing part is taken from the germline J gene. This CDR3 has 13 residues. Between the trimmed V and J ends, which lost 1 base and 5 bases, there was a span of 11 bases. Germline assignment: CDR1 DFQATT and CDR2 SNEGSKA (reference sequence).

Comment on this clone: The read gets to within 3 residues of the CDR3 end, and the germline J gene fills in the rest. The chain combines TRBV6-1 with TRBJ1-5; D is ambiguous. Germline V CDR1 and CDR2: MNHNS, SASEGT. This CDR3 is built from 13 residues. V dropped 3 bases and J dropped 2 bases, with 5 bases sitting between them. CDR3 sequence: CASSDRGNQPQHF. The sequenced part of the CDR3 DNA is TGTGCCAGCAGTGACCGTGGCAATCAGCCC.

As to this clone: The missing CDR3 end, 3 residues past where the read stops, is filled in from the germline J gene. V gene TRBV19 combines with J gene TRBJ1-1; perhaps TRBD1 as D (5 bases). The length of the CDR3 is 16 residues. The germline V and J ends were trimmed by 4 bases and 3 bases, with 18 bases remaining between them. Germline lookup yields CDR1 LNHDA and CDR2 SQIVND (reference sequence). CDR3 DNA, as far as it was read: TGTGCCAGTAGTAACGTATACCAGGGATTGGACACTGAA. Residues: CASSNVYQGLDTE. The complete CDR3 protein is CASSNVYQGLDTEAFF.

CDR3 amino acids: CASSLSGVYGYTF. Incomplete CDR3 DNA: TGTGCCAGCAGTTTGTCGGGGGTCTATGGC. V gene TRBV12-3 or TRBV12-4 combines with J gene TRBJ1-2; weak D call: TRBD1 (5 bases). The read comes to an end 3 residues before the CDR3 does, leaving the germline J gene to fill in the end. CDR3 length equals 13 residues. The V gene lost 3 bases and the J gene lost 4 bases, with 9 bases spanning the gap.

As concerns this clone: Coverage ceases 3 residues before the CDR3 finishes, and the germline J gene fills in the end. The chain couples TRBV7-2 to TRBJ2-1; TRBD2 aligns across 11 bases. The germline V gene encodes CDR1 SGHTA and CDR2 FQGNSA. The CDR3 totals 15 residues. The V gene end was trimmed by 5 bases and the J gene end by 9 bases; junction bases not matched to a gene: 9. The CDR3 loop reads CASSPLSGGAAEQFF. The covered CDR3 bases are TGTGCCAGCAGCCCCCTTAGCGGGGGGGCCGCTGAG.

Concerning this clone itself: The observed sequence ends 3 residues before the CDR3 terminus, with the missing tail filled in from the germline J gene. The J gene is TRBJ2-5, the V gene TRBV5-6; 12 bases are a match to TRBD2. The germline V gene encodes CDR1 SGHDT and CDR2 YYEEEE. The CDR3 consists of 15 residues. V lost 3 bases, J lost 4 bases, and 4 bases stayed unmatched. This chain's CDR3 is CASSWGTSGLETQYF. The CDR3 bases that were read are TGTGCCAGCAGCTGGGGGACTAGCGGGTTAGAGACC. Together with reference TRBV5-6 and TRBJ2-5, the CDR3 gives the full variable domain: DAGVTQSPTHLIKTRGQQVTLRCSPKSGHDTVSWYQQALGQGPQFIFQYYEEEERQRGNFPDRFSGHQFPNYSSELNVNALLLGDSALYLCASSWGTSGLETQYFGPGTRLLVL.

About this clone: The CDR3 end falls 3 residues outside the read, so it is completed with the germline J gene. V gene TRBV12-3 or TRBV12-4 combines with J gene TRBJ2-3, with D unresolved. Trimming removed 1 base at V and 2 bases at J, with 4 bases between. CDR3 length: 13 amino acids. CDR3 DNA (partial): TGTGCCAGCAGTTTAGGCGACACAGATACG. Amino acids: CASSLGDTDT. The full-length CDR3 reads as CASSLGDTDTQYF.

As to this clone: The read gets to within 3 residues of the CDR3 end, and the germline J gene fills in the rest. Other DNA sequences within the sample encode an identical CDR3. This chain joins TRBV20-1 and TRBJ2-2; 10 nucleotides line up with TRBD1. The CDR3 is made up of 15 amino acids. The V gene's germline CDR1 is DFQATT and CDR2 SNEGSKA (reference sequence). V lost 6 bases, J lost 8 bases, and 12 bases stayed unmatched. Partial CDR3 DNA: TGCAGTGCCACTCCGGGACAGGGGCGAAATGGGGAG. It is translated as CSATPGQGRNGE. The entire CDR3 sequence reads CSATPGQGRNGELFF.

On this clone itself: The read falls 3 residues short of the CDR3 end, and the missing part is taken from the germline J gene. The chain recombines TRBV12-3 or TRBV12-4 with TRBJ1-6, with TRBD1 matching over 10 bases. CDR3 length: 16 residues. The J segment lost 6 bases and the V segment lost 5 bases, leaving 7 bases of the junction unmatched. The CDR3 loop reads CASSRTTGGGNSPLHF. CDR3 DNA, as far as it was read: TGTGCCAGCAGTCGTACGACAGGGGGCGGTAATTCACCC.

On this clone: The CDR3 is cut off 3 residues early in the read; its end comes from the germline J gene. The V call is TRBV30, the J call TRBJ2-5, with TRBD2 matching over 10 bases. The ends lost 0 bases at V and 1 base at J; junction bases unmatched: 5. Germline CDR1 and CDR2: GTSNPN and SVGIG (reference sequence). This CDR3 has 16 amino acids. The DNA read from the CDR3 is TGTGCCTGGAGTGTACCTCAGCGGGGGGGCCAAGAGACC. Amino acids: CAWSVPQRGGQET. The entire CDR3 sequence reads CAWSVPQRGGQETQYF.

Worth noting for this clone: The DNA ends 3 residues before the CDR3 does, and the rest of the CDR3 is filled in from the germline J gene. The chain employs TRBV29-1 and TRBJ2-3, with D perhaps TRBD2 (5 bases). Trimming removed 3 bases from V and 2 bases from J, with 6 bases in between. The CDR3 covers 12 residues. The germline V gene encodes CDR1 SQVTM and CDR2 ANQGSEA. Here the CDR3 reads CSVEDSTDTQYF. Partial CDR3 DNA: TGCAGCGTTGAGGACTCCACAGATACG.

As for this clone: The DNA ends 3 residues before the CDR3 does, and the rest of the CDR3 is filled in from the germline J gene. The chain uses TRBV30 and TRBJ1-5; D is unclear. The CDR3 sequence is 13 residues long. The V end lost 1 base, the J end lost 3 bases, and 7 bases lay between the germline ends. Germline CDR1 reads GTSNPN; CDR2 reads SVGIG (reference sequence). The sequenced CDR3 bases are TGTGCCTGGAGTGGCGGGTTCAATCAGCCC. Protein product: CAWSGGFNQP. The full CDR3 protein reads CAWSGGFNQPQHF.

Comment on this clone: The CDR3 is cut off 3 residues early in the read; its end comes from the germline J gene. The chain is built from TRBV20-1 and TRBJ2-1, with 7 bases lining up with TRBD2. CDR3 size: 16 residues. Unmatched junction bases numbered 13, after V lost 0 bases and J lost 8 bases. Germline loops: CDR1 DFQATT, CDR2 SNEGSKA (reference sequence). Here the CDR3 reads CSARDLFSGEMDEQFF. The CDR3 bases that were read are TGCAGTGCTAGAGATCTTTTCAGCGGGGAAATGGATGAG.

A word on this clone: With the read ending 3 residues before the CDR3 end, the germline J gene is used to fill in that end. The chain has TRBV7-2 and TRBJ1-1; no clear D gene. In germline, CDR1 is SGHTA, CDR2 FQGNSA. The CDR3 covers 15 residues. The V end lost 2 bases, the J end lost 1 base, and 11 bases lay between the germline ends. The CDR3 here is CASSLFTIGNTEAFF. The CDR3 bases that were read are TGTGCCAGCAGCTTATTCACTATAGGGAACACTGAA.

Comments on this clone: The read is 3 residues too short to cover the CDR3 end, so that end is filled in from the germline J gene. This rearrangement joins TRBV14 to TRBJ2-7; tentatively, D is TRBD2 (6 bases). The CDR3 contains 17 residues. Trimming took 1 base from V and 0 from J, leaving 16 bases between them. Germline V CDR1 and CDR2: SGHDN, FVKESK. The chain's CDR3 is CASSQVAGLGSSYEQYF. The DNA read from the CDR3 is TGTGCCAGCAGCCAAGTAGCAGGACTCGGGAGCTCCTACGAG. Complete variable domain (other parts from reference TRBV14 and TRBJ2-7): EAGVTQFPSHSVIEKGQTVTLRCDPISGHDNLYWYRRVMGKEIKFLLHFVKESKQDESGMPNNRFLAERTGGTYSTLKVQPAELEDSGVYFCASSQVAGLGSSYEQYFGPGTRLTVT.

With regard to this clone: The junction departs from germline at one end; a sequencing error may be responsible. Sequencing ends 3 residues short of the CDR3 end; the germline J gene provides the rest. V gene TRBV4-2 combines with J gene TRBJ2-3; 11 nucleotides align to TRBD1. This CDR3 has 15 amino acids. Germline CDR1 reads LGHNA; CDR2 reads YNFKEQ. CDR3 bases read: TGCGCCAGCAGCCGGTCACGGGACAGGGGGTATACG. It yields the protein CASSRSRDRGYT. The complete CDR3 sequence is CASSRSRDRGYTQYF.

Its frequency marks this clone as medium-sized. Read coverage stops 3 residues before the CDR3 terminus; the germline J gene supplies the remainder. The chain couples TRBV14 to TRBJ2-4; D perhaps matches TRBD1 (5 bases). V lost 0 bases to trimming and J lost 8 bases, with 14 bases between them. CDR3 size: 15 residues. Germline V gene lookup returns CDR1 SGHDN and CDR2 FVKESK. The CDR3 DNA, read in part, is TGTGCCAGCAGCCAAGATCTGGGGCCAAGGGACATT. Protein: CASSQDLGPRDI. The full CDR3 is CASSQDLGPRDIQYF.

Judged by frequency, this clone is medium-sized. The read halts 3 residues ahead of the CDR3 end, with the missing end drawn from the germline J gene. V is TRBV7-2 and J is TRBJ2-5, with 7 bases identical to TRBD1. CDR1 is SGHTA, CDR2 FQGNSA, per germline. V was clipped by 5 bases and J by 4 bases; unmatched bases: 4. This CDR3 has 13 residues. The covered CDR3 bases are TGTGCCAGCAGCGCCAACAGGGGAGAGACC. Amino acid sequence: CASSANRGET. The complete CDR3 reads CASSANRGETQYF. The whole variable domain, filled in from reference TRBV7-2 and TRBJ2-5, reads GAGVSQSPSNKVTEKGKDVELRCDPISGHTALYWYRQSLGQGLEFLIYFQGNSAPDKSGLPSDRFSAERTGGSVSTLTIQRTQQEDSAVYLCASSANRGETQYFGPGTRLLVL.

Concerning this clone: The sequenced fragment ends 3 residues before the CDR3 boundary, so the rest is inferred from the germline J gene. The V and J genes are TRBV20-1 and TRBJ2-2; no reliable D call. The CDR3 totals 14 residues. V lost 3 bases to trimming and J lost 1 base, with 9 bases between them. CDR1 is DFQATT and CDR2 is SNEGSKA in the germline V gene (reference sequence). The CDR3 bases that were read are TGCAGTGCTAGTGGGCCCGGGAACACCGGGGAG. Translating it yields CSASGPGNTGE. The full CDR3 reads CSASGPGNTGELFF.

Comment on this clone: A junction end diverges from the germline sequence, so it may reflect a read error. The read gets to within 3 residues of the CDR3 end, and the germline J gene fills in the rest. This chain uses TRBV4-2 with TRBJ2-5, with D possibly matching TRBD2 (7 bases). The CDR3 totals 16 residues. In germline, CDR1 is LGHNA, CDR2 YNFKEQ. The covered CDR3 bases are TGCGCCAGCAGGAAAGAGGGGGGGCTGAGCACAGATACC. It encodes CASRKEGGLSTDT. The full CDR3 is CASRKEGGLSTDTQYF.

For this clone: The read ends 3 residues shy of where the CDR3 ends; the end is completed using the germline J gene. The chain is built from TRBV5-1 and TRBJ1-1; no clear D gene. The CDR3 runs to 15 residues. V dropped 2 bases and J dropped 0 bases, with 11 bases sitting between them. CDR1 SGHRS and CDR2 YFSETQ come from the germline V gene. The CDR3: CASSLQIFMNTEAFF. The DNA read from the CDR3 is TGCGCCAGCAGCTTACAGATATTCATGAACACTGAA.

Points on this clone: The CDR3 end lies 3 residues beyond the end of the read and is filled in from the germline J gene. This chain joins TRBV2 and TRBJ1-5; D is unresolved. Trimming left V 11 bases short and J 2 bases short, with 10 bases between. The CDR3 length is 12 residues. CDR1 is SNHLY, CDR2 FYNNEI, per germline. The CDR3 sequence: CAFGVGNQPQHF. The sequenced CDR3 bases are TGTGCCTTCGGGGTGGGCAATCAGCCC.

In regard to this clone: Coverage ceases 3 residues before the CDR3 finishes, and the germline J gene fills in the end. This sequence joins TRBV11-2 and TRBJ2-5; 8 nucleotides line up with TRBD1. V lost 0 bases, J lost 5 bases, and 5 bases stayed unmatched. The CDR3 totals 15 residues. CDR1 SGHAT and CDR2 FQNNGV come from the germline V gene. Incomplete CDR3 DNA: TGTGCCAGCAGCTTAGATTGGACAGGGATGGAGACC. Translating it yields CASSLDWTGMET. The whole CDR3 sequence reads CASSLDWTGMETQYF. Variable domain in full (rest from reference TRBV11-2 and TRBJ2-5): EAGVAQSPRYKIIEKRQSVAFWCNPISGHATLYWYQQILGQGPKLLIQFQNNGVVDDSQLPKDRFSAERLKGVDSTLKIQPAKLEDSAVYLCASSLDWTGMETQYFGPGTRLLVL.

Points on this clone: The read comes to an end 3 residues before the CDR3 does, leaving the germline J gene to fill in the end. This chain connects TRBV5-1 to TRBJ1-4, with TRBD1 as a possible D gene (5 bases). V dropped 4 bases and J dropped 7 bases, with 26 bases sitting between them. Germline assignment: CDR1 SGHRS and CDR2 YFSETQ. The CDR3 spans 18 residues. The covered CDR3 bases are TGCGCCAGCAGCCTAGGACCCGGGGGGACGCGGAGGGGTGAAAAA. Translating it yields CASSLGPGGTRRGEK. The full-length CDR3 reads as CASSLGPGGTRRGEKLFF.